A selection of T cell receptor beta chains follows, all from one sample in a study of T-cell reconstitution after alpha-beta-depleted transplantation in children. TCRdb called the PCR reads again in MiXCR, with one record for every CDR3 protein. This sample yields about 190,000 distinct CDR3 sequences, of which over 8.5% are seen a single time; around 13% belongs to the top ten. The sample consisted of PBMCs, taken before TCRalphabeta/CD19-depleted stem cell transplant. The origin of the receptors is a boy between 2 and 10 years old with acute myeloid leukemia, due to receive a stem cell transplant. The CDR3 runs from the conserved cysteine through the conserved F or W. Each record gives: CDR3 DNA, CDR3 protein, clone size, V gene, J gene, D gene. A D gene is named only where the DNA matches it firmly. The size entry is marked missing in some rows and otherwise reads once, few, many or a size class.

DNA: TGCAGTGCTAGAGATCCCACAGGGAGGGAGACCCAGTACTTC; CDR3: CSARDPTGRETQYF; size: many; V: TRBV20-1; J: TRBJ2-5; D: NA
DNA: TGTGCCAGCAGCTCAACCGGGACACTTTACAATGAGCAGTTCTTC; CDR3: CASSSTGTLYNEQFF; size: many; V: TRBV7-2; J: TRBJ2-1; D: NA
DNA: TGCAGTGCAGAAACTAGCGGGGGGGCAGATACGCAGTATTTT; CDR3: CSAETSGGADTQYF; size: many; V: TRBV20-1; J: TRBJ2-3; D: TRBD2
DNA: TGCAGTGCTAGACTAGCGGGAGGAGGAGATACGCAGTATTTT; CDR3: CSARLAGGGDTQYF; size: many; V: TRBV20-1; J: TRBJ2-3; D: TRBD2
DNA: TGCGCCAGCAGCAAAAGGACAGGGACGGGGGGCTATGGCTACACCTTC; CDR3: CASSKRTGTGGYGYTF; size: many; V: TRBV5-1; J: TRBJ1-2; D: TRBD1
DNA: TGCAGTGCTAGGCGGACTAGCGGGAGTTTGCCCTACGAGCAGTACTTC; CDR3: CSARRTSGSLPYEQYF; size: many; V: TRBV20-1; J: TRBJ2-7; D: TRBD2
DNA: TGCAGTGCTAGAGATCCCTGGACAGGGAGAAATCAGCCCCAGCATTTT; CDR3: CSARDPWTGRNQPQHF; size: many; V: TRBV20-1; J: TRBJ1-5; D: TRBD1
DNA: TGCGCCAGCAGCGTCGTGGACACCGGGGAGCTGTTTTTT; CDR3: CASSVVDTGELFF; size: many; V: TRBV5-1; J: TRBJ2-2; D: NA
DNA: TGTGCCAGCAGCGCCGTGTTAGGGGCCTCCTACAATGAGCAGTTCTTC; CDR3: CASSAVLGASYNEQFF; size: many; V: TRBV9; J: TRBJ2-1; D: NA
DNA: TGTGCCAGCAGTTTATTTAGCGGTGGCAATCAGCCCCAGCATTTT; CDR3: CASSLFSGGNQPQHF; size: many; V: TRBV12-3/TRBV12-4; J: TRBJ1-5; D: NA
DNA: TGTGCCAGCTCCAAAGTAGGCGCGGGAGGGAGCTCCTACAATGAGCAGTTCTTC; CDR3: CASSKVGAGGSSYNEQFF; size: NA; V: TRBV3-1; J: TRBJ2-1; D: TRBD2
DNA: TGTGCCAGCAGTTTTGGGGAGGCTAATGAGCAGTTCTTC; CDR3: CASSFGEANEQFF; size: NA; V: TRBV27; J: TRBJ2-1; D: NA